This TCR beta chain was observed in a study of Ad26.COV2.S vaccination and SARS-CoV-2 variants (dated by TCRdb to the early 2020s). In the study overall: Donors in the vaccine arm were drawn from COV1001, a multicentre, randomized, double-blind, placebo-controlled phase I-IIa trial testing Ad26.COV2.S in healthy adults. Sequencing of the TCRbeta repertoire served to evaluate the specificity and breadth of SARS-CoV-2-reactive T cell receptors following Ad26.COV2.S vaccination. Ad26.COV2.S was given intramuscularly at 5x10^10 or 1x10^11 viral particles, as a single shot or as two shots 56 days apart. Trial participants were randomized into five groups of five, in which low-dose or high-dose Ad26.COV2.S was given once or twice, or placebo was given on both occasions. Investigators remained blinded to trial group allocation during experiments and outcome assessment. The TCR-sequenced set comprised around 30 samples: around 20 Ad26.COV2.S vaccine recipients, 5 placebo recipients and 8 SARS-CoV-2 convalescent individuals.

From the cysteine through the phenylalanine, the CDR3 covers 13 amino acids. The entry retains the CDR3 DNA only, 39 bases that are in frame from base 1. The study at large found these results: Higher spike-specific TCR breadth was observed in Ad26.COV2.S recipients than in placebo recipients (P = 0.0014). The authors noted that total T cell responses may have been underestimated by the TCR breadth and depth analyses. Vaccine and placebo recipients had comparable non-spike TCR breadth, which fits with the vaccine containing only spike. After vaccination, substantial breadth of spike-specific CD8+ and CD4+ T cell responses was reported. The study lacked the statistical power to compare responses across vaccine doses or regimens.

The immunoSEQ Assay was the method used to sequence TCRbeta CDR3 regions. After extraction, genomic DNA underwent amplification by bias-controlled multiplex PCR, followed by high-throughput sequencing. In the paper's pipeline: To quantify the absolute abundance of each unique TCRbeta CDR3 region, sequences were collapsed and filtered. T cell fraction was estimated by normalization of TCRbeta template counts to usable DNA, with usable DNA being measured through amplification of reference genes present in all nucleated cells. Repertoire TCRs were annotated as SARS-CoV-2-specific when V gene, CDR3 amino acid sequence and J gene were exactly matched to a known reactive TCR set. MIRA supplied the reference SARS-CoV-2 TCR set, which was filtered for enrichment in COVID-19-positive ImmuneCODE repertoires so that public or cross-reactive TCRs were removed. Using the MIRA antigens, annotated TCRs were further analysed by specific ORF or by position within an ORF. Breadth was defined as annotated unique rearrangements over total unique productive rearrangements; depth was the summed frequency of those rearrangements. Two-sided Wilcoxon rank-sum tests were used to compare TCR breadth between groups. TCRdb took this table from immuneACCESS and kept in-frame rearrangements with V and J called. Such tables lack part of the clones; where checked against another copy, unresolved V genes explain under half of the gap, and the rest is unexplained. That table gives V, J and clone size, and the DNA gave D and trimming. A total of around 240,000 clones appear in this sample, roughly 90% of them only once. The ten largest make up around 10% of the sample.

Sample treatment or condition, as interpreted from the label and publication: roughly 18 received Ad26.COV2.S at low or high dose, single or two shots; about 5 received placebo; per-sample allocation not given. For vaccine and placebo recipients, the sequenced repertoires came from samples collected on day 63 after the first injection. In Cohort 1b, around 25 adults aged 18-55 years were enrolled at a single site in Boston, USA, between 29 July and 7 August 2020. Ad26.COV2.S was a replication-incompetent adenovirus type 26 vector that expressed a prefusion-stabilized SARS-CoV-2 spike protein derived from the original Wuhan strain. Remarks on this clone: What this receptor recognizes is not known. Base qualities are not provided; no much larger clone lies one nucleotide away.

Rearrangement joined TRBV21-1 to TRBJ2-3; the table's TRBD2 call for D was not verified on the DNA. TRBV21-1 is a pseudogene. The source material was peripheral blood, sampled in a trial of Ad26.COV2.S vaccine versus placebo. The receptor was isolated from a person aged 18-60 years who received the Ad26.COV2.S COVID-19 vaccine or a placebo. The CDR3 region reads CASSKFRSHSLYF. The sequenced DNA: TGTGCCAGCAGCAAATTTAGATCTCACTCTCTGTATTTT.